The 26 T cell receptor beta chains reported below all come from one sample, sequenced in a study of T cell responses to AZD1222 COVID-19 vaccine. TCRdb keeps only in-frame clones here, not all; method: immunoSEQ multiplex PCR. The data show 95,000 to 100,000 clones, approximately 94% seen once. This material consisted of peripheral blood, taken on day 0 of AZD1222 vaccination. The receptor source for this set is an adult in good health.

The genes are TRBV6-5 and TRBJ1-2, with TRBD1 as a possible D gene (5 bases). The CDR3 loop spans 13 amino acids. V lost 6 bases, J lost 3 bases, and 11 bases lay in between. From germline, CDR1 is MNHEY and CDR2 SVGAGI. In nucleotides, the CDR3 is TGTGCCAGCAGCGATGCAGGGTACTATGGCTACACCTTC. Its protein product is CASSDAGYYGYTF.

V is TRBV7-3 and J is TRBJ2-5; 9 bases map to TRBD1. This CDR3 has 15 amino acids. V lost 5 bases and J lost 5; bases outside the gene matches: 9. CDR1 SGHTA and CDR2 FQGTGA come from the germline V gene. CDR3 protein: CASSPHRGRGETQYF. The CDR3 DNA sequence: TGTGCCAGCAGCCCGCACAGGGGGCGAGGGGAGACCCAGTACTTC.

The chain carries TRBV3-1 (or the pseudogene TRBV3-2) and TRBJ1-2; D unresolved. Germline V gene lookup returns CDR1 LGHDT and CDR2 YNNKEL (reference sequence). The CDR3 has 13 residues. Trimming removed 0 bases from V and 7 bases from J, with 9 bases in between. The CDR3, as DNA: TGTGCCAGCAGCCAAGACAGCCTGAGTGGCTACACCTTC. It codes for CASSQDSLSGYTF.

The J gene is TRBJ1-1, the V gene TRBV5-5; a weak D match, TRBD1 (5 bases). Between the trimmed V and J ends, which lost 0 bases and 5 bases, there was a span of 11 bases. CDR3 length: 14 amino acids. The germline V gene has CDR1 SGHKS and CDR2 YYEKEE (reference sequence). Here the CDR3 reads CASSLVQGLTEAFF. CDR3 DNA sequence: TGTGCCAGCAGCTTGGTCCAGGGACTAACTGAAGCTTTCTTT.

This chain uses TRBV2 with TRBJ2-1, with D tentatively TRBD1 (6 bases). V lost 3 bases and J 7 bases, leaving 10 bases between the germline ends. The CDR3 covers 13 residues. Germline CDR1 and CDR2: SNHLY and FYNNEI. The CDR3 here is CASSENQGNEQFF. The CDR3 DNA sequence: TGTGCCAGCAGTGAGAACCAGGGGAATGAGCAGTTCTTC.

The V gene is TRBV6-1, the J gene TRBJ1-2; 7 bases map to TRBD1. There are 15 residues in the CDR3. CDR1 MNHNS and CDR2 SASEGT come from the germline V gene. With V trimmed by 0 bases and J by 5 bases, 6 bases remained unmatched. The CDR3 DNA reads TGTGCCAGCAGTGAAGCCCCGGCAGGGGGGTATGGCTACACCTTC. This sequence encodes CASSEAPAGGYGYTF.

The CDR3 sequence is CASSLSPGGATGELFF. The CDR3 DNA is TGTGCCAGCAGTTTATCTCCGGGGGGGGCCACCGGGGAGCTGTTTTTT. The rearrangement links TRBV27 to TRBJ2-2; 8 positions agree with TRBD2. Per the germline V gene, CDR1 is MNHEY and CDR2 is SMNVEV (reference sequence). V trimming: 0 bases; J trimming: 4 bases; junction bases outside the gene matches: 4. CDR3 size: 16 residues.

CDR3 DNA: TGTGCCTGGAGTGTAAATCAGGGTAACTATGGCTACACCTTC. It translates to CAWSVNQGNYGYTF. The chain has TRBV30 and TRBJ1-2; D possibly corresponds to TRBD1 (5 bases). Germline CDR1 and CDR2: GTSNPN and SVGIG (reference sequence). The germline V and J ends were trimmed by 0 bases and 1 base, with 9 bases remaining between them. This CDR3 has 14 amino acids.

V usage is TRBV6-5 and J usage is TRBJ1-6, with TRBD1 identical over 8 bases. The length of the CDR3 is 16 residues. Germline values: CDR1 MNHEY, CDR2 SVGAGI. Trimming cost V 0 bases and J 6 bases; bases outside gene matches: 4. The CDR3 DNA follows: TGTGCCAGCAGTTACTCCCAGGGGGCGTTTAATTCACCCCTCCACTTT. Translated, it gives CASSYSQGAFNSPLHF.

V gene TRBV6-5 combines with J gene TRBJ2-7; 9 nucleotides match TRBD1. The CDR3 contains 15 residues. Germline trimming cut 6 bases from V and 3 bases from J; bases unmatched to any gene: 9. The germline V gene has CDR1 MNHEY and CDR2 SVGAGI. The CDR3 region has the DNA TGTGCCAGCAGGGGGGGGGACAGGGCTTTCTACGAGCAGTACTTC. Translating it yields CASRGGDRAFYEQYF.

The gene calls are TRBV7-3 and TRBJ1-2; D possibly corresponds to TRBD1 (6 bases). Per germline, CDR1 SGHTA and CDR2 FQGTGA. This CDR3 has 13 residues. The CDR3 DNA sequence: TGTGATAGGCGAACCGGGACATTTTCTGGCTACACCTTC. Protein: CDRRTGTFSGYTF. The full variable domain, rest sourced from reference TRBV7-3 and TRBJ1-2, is GAGVSQTPSNKVTEKGKYVELRCDPISGHTALYWYRQSLGQGPEFLIYFQGTGAADDSGLPNDRFFAVRPEGSVSTLKIQRTERGDSAVYLCDRRTGTFSGYTFGSGTRLTVV.

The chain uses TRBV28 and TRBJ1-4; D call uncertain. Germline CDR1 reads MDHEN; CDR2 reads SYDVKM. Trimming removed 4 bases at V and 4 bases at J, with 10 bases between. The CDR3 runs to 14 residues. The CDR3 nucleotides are TGTGCCAGCAGTTCAGAGGAGCATAATGAAAAACTGTTTTTT. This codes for CASSSEEHNEKLFF.

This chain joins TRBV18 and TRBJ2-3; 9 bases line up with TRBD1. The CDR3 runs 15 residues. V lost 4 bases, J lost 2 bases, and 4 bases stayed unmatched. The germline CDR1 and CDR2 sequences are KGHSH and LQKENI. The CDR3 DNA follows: TGTGCCAGCTCACTCGGACAGGGGCCCACAGATACGCAGTATTTT. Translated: CASSLGQGPTDTQYF.

Here the CDR3 reads CASSSTPSGNSPLHF. The CDR3 DNA sequence: TGTGCCAGCAGCTCAACCCCCTCAGGGAATTCACCCCTCCACTTT. The chain couples TRBV9 to TRBJ1-6, with a tentative D call TRBD1 (5 bases). Per germline, CDR1 SGDLS and CDR2 YYNGEE. The V and J ends lost 4 bases and 7 bases respectively, with 15 bases between them. The CDR3 runs to 15 residues.

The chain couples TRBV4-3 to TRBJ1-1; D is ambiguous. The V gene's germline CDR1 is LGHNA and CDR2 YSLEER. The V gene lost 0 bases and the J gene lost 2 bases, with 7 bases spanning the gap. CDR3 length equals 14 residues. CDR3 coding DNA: TGCGCCAGCAGCCAAGAACTAGGAAACACTGAAGCTTTCTTT. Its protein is CASSQELGNTEAFF.

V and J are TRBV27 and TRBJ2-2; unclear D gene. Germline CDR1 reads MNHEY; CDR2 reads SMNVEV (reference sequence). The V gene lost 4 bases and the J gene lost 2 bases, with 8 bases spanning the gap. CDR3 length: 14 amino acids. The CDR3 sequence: CASSYSHNTGELFF. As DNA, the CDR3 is TGTGCCAGCAGTTATTCGCACAACACCGGGGAGCTGTTTTTT.

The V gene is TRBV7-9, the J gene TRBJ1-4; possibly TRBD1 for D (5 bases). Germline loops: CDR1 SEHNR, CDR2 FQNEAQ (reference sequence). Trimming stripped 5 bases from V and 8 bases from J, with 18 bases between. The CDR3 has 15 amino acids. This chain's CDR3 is CASSDLRDSEEKLFF. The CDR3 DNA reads TGTGCCAGCAGCGACCTGAGAGACAGCGAAGAAAAACTGTTTTTT.

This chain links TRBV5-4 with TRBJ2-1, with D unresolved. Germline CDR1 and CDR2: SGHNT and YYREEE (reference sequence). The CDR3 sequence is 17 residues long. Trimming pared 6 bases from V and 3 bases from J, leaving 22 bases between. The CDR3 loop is CASTRWGTSRVYNEQFF. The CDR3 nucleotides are TGTGCCAGCACCCGGTGGGGAACCTCTAGAGTCTACAATGAGCAGTTCTTC.

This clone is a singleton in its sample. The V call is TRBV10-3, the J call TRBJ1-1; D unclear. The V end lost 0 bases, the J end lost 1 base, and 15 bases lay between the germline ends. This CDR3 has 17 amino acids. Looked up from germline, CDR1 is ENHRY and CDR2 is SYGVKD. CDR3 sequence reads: CAISESARWAENTEAFF. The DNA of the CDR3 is TGTGCCATCAGTGAGTCCGCACGCTGGGCGGAGAACACTGAAGCTTTCTTT.

The CDR3 DNA is TGTGCCAGCAGCTCCCGAGCGAGAGCTAACTATGGCTACACCTTC. This sequence encodes CASSSRARANYGYTF. This chain uses TRBV7-8 with TRBJ1-2, with D uncertain. Trimming shortened V by 4 bases and J by 0 bases, and 12 bases separated the two germline ends. The CDR3 runs to 15 residues. CDR1 is SGHVS, CDR2 FQNEAQ, per germline.

CDR3 sequence reads: CASSVIPTGREYNQPQHF. CDR3 in DNA: TGTGCCAGCAGCGTAATTCCGACAGGTAGGGAGTATAATCAGCCCCAGCATTTT. The rearrangement links TRBV9 to TRBJ1-5; D perhaps matches TRBD1 (6 bases). Trimming pared 1 base from V and 4 bases from J, leaving 21 bases between. Germline CDR1 SGDLS, CDR2 YYNGEE. The CDR3 runs to 18 residues. Looking up the rest from reference TRBV9 and TRBJ1-5 gives the full variable domain: DSGVTQTPKHLITATGQRVTLRCSPRSGDLSVYWYQQSLDQGLQFLIQYYNGEERAKGNILERFSAQQFPDLHSELNLSSLELGDSALYFCASSVIPTGREYNQPQHFGDGTRLSIL.

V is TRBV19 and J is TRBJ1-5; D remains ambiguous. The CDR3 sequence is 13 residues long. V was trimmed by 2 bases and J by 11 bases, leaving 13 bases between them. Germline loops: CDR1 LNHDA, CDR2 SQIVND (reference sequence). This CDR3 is CASSIPGIGAQHF. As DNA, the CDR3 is TGTGCCAGTAGTATACCGGGGATTGGGGCCCAGCATTTT.

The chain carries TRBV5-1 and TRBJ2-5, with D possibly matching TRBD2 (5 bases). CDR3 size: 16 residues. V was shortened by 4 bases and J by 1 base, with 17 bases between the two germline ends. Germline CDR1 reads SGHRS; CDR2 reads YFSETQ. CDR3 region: CASSRTDGLPQETQYF. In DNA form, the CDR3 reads TGCGCCAGCAGCCGAACTGACGGACTTCCCCAAGAGACCCAGTACTTC. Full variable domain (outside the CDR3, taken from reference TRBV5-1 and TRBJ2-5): KAGVTQTPRYLIKTRGQQVTLSCSPISGHRSVSWYQQTPGQGLQFLFEYFSETQRNKGNFPGRFSGRQFSNSRSEMNVSTLELGDSALYLCASSRTDGLPQETQYFGPGTRLLVL.

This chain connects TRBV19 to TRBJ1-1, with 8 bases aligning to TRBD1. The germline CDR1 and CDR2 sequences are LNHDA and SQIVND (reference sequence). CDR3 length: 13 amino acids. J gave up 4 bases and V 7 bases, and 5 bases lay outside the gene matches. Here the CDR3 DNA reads TGTGCCAGTACTATGGACAGGGCCACTGAAGCTTTCTTT. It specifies CASTMDRATEAFF.

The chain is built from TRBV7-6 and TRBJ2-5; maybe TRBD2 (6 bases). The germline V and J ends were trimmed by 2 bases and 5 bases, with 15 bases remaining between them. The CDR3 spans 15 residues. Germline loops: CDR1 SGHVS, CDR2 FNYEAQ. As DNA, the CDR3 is TGTGCCAGCAGCTTATGGGAGGAGGGGAGGGAGACCCAGTACTTC. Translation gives CASSLWEEGRETQYF.

Written as DNA, the CDR3 is TGTGCCAGCAGTGAAGTCTATCAGGGGAAGCAGCCCCAGCATTTT. Its translation: CASSEVYQGKQPQHF. This chain links TRBV6-1 with TRBJ1-5; D perhaps matches TRBD1 (6 bases). Germline V gene sequence: CDR1 MNHNS, CDR2 SASEGT. CDR3 length: 15 amino acids. V gave up 1 base and J gave up 7 bases, with 14 bases separating them.